Listed here is a single TCR beta chain. What it binds is not known. This entry comes from a study of shared clonotypes between healthy human individuals. Overall study: Sampling drew on donors who were a couple of women and a few men aged 18 to 49. CD8 memory received one plate per donor, CD8 naive two, CD4 memory three and CD4 naive three. Overall study findings and caveats: It was the few donors that limited the genetic and exposure-history diversity represented.

Germline V CDR1 and CDR2: MGHRA, YSYEKL. The CDR3 has 17 amino acids. Measured with immunoSEQ multiplex PCR; TCRdb has only the in-frame clones, and not every one. The data show some 2.4 million clones, approximately 93% seen once. Material for sequencing was naive CD4+ T cells from PBMCs. Subset described: CD45RA+ positively selected. The origin of this receptor is a man in his late teens or twenties in good health. Some clones in this sample may be carry-over from other donors' samples. The V and J genes are TRBV4-1 and TRBJ2-5, with 11 bases lining up with TRBD1. The J call is doubtful: the DNA matches TRBJ2-7 better. The CDR3 sequence: CASSQDFGTGGGYEQYF. Written as DNA, the CDR3 is TGCGCCAGCAGCCAAGATTTTGGGACAGGGGGGGGCTACGAGCAGTACTTC.